These 2 T cell receptor beta chains were all obtained from the same sample, sequenced in a study of naive and memory T cell subsets. The study, taken as a whole, reports: Possibly reflecting memory cells re-expressing CD45RA, a few larger clonotypes occurred in naive repertoires, especially CD8.

The beta constant-region primer was an equimolar mix of two oligonucleotides covering TRBC1 and TRBC2. Nested alpha and beta constant-region primers with the SP2 primer drove four PCR rounds on ligated cDNA. Via MiXCR, TCRdb re-called the UMI-ligation and nested PCR reads, giving one row per CDR3 protein. The table has roughly 92,000 distinct CDR3 sequences, around 10% seen once; the top ten hold 0.12% to 0.15%. The antigens of these receptors remain unknown. Sample: naive CD4+ T cells from blood. All receptors derive from a human donor in good health.

This chain joins TRBV27 and TRBJ1-5, with D possibly matching TRBD1 (5 bases). V was shortened by 5 bases and J by 6 bases, with 20 bases between the two germline ends. The length of the CDR3 is 16 residues. CDR1 is MNHEY, CDR2 SMNVEV, per germline (reference sequence). Here the CDR3 DNA reads TGTGCCAGCAGTCCATCCTCAGGGAACGGGGGTCAGCCCCAGCATTTT. Amino acid sequence: CASSPSSGNGGQPQHF.

This clonotype was detected ten times or more. This chain links TRBV6-2 or TRBV6-3 with TRBJ1-1; 11 nucleotides align to TRBD1. The ends lost 6 bases at V and 3 bases at J; junction bases unmatched: 6. The CDR3 spans 15 residues. Looked up from germline, CDR1 is MNHEY and CDR2 is SVGEGT. Here the CDR3 reads CASSIGTGGHTEAFF. Here the CDR3 DNA reads TGTGCCAGCAGCATCGGGACAGGGGGACACACTGAAGCTTTCTTT.